This T cell receptor (beta chain) was captured in a study of molecular identifiers for immune sequencing clone quantification. Across the whole study: Four of five RNA aliquots from roughly 21,000 or 96,000 naive CD8 T cells were sequenced. Study conclusions and caveats: A shared barcode on identical TCR molecules could lead to underestimated sizes for highly expanded clones.

This clonotype was recorded many times. What it binds is unknown. This CDR3 contains 18 residues. Germline-derived CDR1 and CDR2 are SGHKS and YYEKEE (reference sequence). With 0 bases removed from V and 0 bases from J, the gap between germline ends came to 13 bases. Making the bulk TCR libraries relied on previously described methods and listed TCR primers. MiXCR, run by TCRdb on the PCR reads, gives a single entry per CDR3 protein. The sample lists about 40,000 distinct CDR3 sequences; about a quarter were seen once. Sequenced: naive CD8+ T cells from blood, with Jurkat cell RNA spiked in. Subset indicated: FACS-sorted CD8+CD4-CCR7+CD45RA+ naive T cells. The chain has TRBV5-5 and TRBJ2-6; the D is unclear. The TCR sequence derives from a human donor in good health. Some libraries in this study had Jurkat cell RNA spiked in. The CDR3 coding sequence is TGTGCCAGCAGCTTGGGTCAGCTTACTTACTCTGGGGCCAACGTCCTGACTTTC. This gives the protein CASSLGQLTYSGANVLTF.